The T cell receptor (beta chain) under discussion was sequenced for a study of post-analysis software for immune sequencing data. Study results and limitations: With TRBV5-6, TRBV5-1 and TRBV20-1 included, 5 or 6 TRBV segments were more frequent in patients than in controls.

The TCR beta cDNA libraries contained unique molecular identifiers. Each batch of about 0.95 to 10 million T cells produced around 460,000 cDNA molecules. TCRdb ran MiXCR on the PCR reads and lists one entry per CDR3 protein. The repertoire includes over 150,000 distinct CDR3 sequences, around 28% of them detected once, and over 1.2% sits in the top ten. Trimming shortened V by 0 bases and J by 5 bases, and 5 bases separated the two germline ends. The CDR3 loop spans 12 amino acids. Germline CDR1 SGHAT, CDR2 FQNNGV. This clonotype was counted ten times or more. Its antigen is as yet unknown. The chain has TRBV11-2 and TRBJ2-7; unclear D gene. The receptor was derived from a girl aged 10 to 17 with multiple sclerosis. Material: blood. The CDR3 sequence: CASSLDRNEQYF. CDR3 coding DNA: TGTGCCAGCAGCTTAGATCGCAACGAGCAGTACTTC. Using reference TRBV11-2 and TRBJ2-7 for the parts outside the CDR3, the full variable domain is EAGVAQSPRYKIIEKRQSVAFWCNPISGHATLYWYQQILGQGPKLLIQFQNNGVVDDSQLPKDRFSAERLKGVDSTLKIQPAKLEDSAVYLCASSLDRNEQYFGPGTRLTVT.